This T cell receptor beta chain was sequenced during a study of cytomegalovirus exposure and HLA in healthy donors. Study results and limitations: Presence/absence analysis assumed near-uniform sequencing depth across donors. The study flagged approximately 180 TCR beta chains as cytomegalovirus-associated.

In the case of this clone: What it binds is unknown.

Amplification used 60 Vbeta primers and 13 Jbeta primers. Here immunoSEQ multiplex PCR was the method, and the copy in TCRdb shows in-frame clones only, minus some. Of 85,000 to 100,000 clones listed, around three quarters are singletons. Germline V CDR1 and CDR2: SGHDT, YYEEEE. This CDR3 comprises 16 residues. Trimming took 4 bases from V and 4 from J; bases not matched to a gene: 11. This TCR was sampled from a male donor in good health and CMV-seropositive. The genes are TRBV5-6 and TRBJ1-1; 9 bases fit TRBD1. The sample taken for sequencing was PBMCs. Here the CDR3 DNA reads TGTGCCAGCAGCCCGGTCACAGGGGGCGCCGGCACTGAAGCTTTCTTT. As protein: CASSPVTGGAGTEAFF.